Following are 17 T cell receptor beta chains from one sample sequenced in a study of identifying expanded T cells in peripheral blood. The repertoire was sequenced with immunoSEQ multiplex PCR; TCRdb's copy has only in-frame clones and lacks some. The table lists over 100,000 clones, about 88% of them singletons, with approximately 8% in the top ten. Sequenced input: blood. These receptors were collected from a person between 18 and 75 years old in good health.

The V and J genes are TRBV9 and TRBJ2-2; 7 nucleotides match TRBD2. The germline gives CDR1 SGDLS, CDR2 YYNGEE. V was clipped by 4 bases and J by 3 bases; unmatched bases: 3. The CDR3 extends over 14 amino acids. The CDR3 coding sequence is TGTGCCAGCAGCCACACTAGCGACACCGGGGAGCTGTTTTTT. Protein: CASSHTSDTGELFF. The full variable domain, in which reference TRBV9 and TRBJ2-2 provide the parts outside the CDR3, is DSGVTQTPKHLITATGQRVTLRCSPRSGDLSVYWYQQSLDQGLQFLIQYYNGEERAKGNILERFSAQQFPDLHSELNLSSLELGDSALYFCASSHTSDTGELFFGEGSRLTVL.

The chain joins TRBV30 to TRBJ1-4, with no clear D. The germline V gene has CDR1 GTSNPN and CDR2 SVGIG (reference sequence). Trimming shortened V by 0 bases and J by 0 bases, and 5 bases separated the two germline ends. This CDR3 comprises 14 residues. Here the CDR3 DNA reads TGTGCCTGGAGTGTCCTCTCAACTAATGAAAAACTGTTTTTT. Protein product: CAWSVLSTNEKLFF.

V is TRBV2 and J is TRBJ1-1; D unresolved. Germline CDR1 reads SNHLY; CDR2 reads FYNNEI. CDR3 size: 13 residues. V lost 6 bases to trimming and J lost 0 bases, with 8 bases between them. CDR3 nucleotide sequence: TGTGCCAGCAGGGCGGTTATGAACACTGAAGCTTTCTTT. This translates into CASRAVMNTEAFF.

This chain uses TRBV2 with TRBJ2-3, with unresolved D. This CDR3 has 12 residues. Germline V lookup: CDR1 SNHLY, CDR2 FYNNEI. V was pared by 7 bases and J by 7 bases, with 12 bases between. CDR3 loop: CASTESVNTQYF. CDR3 coding DNA: TGTGCCAGCACGGAATCAGTTAATACGCAGTATTTT.

The rearrangement links TRBV28 to TRBJ2-3; the match to TRBD1 covers 8 bases. The CDR3 is made up of 18 amino acids. Germline V gene data show CDR1 as MDHEN and CDR2 as SYDVKM. V shed 4 bases, J shed 4 bases, and the junction held 16 bases outside the gene matches. CDR3 loop: CASSSGQGSGNSADTQYF. For the CDR3, the DNA is TGTGCCAGCAGTTCCGGACAGGGCAGTGGGAATAGCGCAGATACGCAGTATTTT. The full variable domain, completed using reference TRBV28 and TRBJ2-3, is DVKVTQSSRYLVKRTGEKVFLECVQDMDHENMFWYRQDPGLGLRLIYFSYDVKMKEKGDIPEGYSVSREKKERFSLILESASTNQTSMYLCASSSGQGSGNSADTQYFGPGTRLTVL.

CDR3 residues: CASSLASRELTEAFF. CDR3 nucleotides: TGTGCCAGCAGCTTGGCCTCCAGGGAGTTGACTGAAGCTTTCTTT. J is TRBJ1-1 and V is TRBV5-5; tentative D call: TRBD1 (5 bases). V shed 0 bases and J shed 5 bases, with 14 bases lying between them. This CDR3 spans 15 amino acids. Germline V lookup: CDR1 SGHKS, CDR2 YYEKEE (reference sequence). The full variable domain, completed using reference TRBV5-5 and TRBJ1-1, is DAGVTQSPTHLIKTRGQQVTLRCSPISGHKSVSWYQQVLGQGPQFIFQYYEKEERGRGNFPDRFSARQFPNYSSELNVNALLLGDSALYLCASSLASRELTEAFFGQGTRLTVV.

The chain joins TRBV6-5 to TRBJ1-1; weak D call: TRBD1 (5 bases). This CDR3 has 13 amino acids. V lost 6 bases, J lost 4 bases, and 12 bases lay in between. Per germline, CDR1 MNHEY and CDR2 SVGAGI. The CDR3 DNA is TGTGCCAGCAGAGATAGCGGGGGCACTGAAGCTTTCTTT. This encodes CASRDSGGTEAFF.

The chain couples TRBV4-2 to TRBJ2-1; TRBD2 matches at 14 bases. This CDR3 contains 16 residues. The germline CDR1 and CDR2 sequences are LGHNA and YNFKEQ. Losses at the gene ends were 4 bases for V and 7 bases for J; bases not matched to a gene: 6. Here the CDR3 reads CASSRTGLAGDNEQFF. The CDR3 DNA reads TGTGCCAGCAGCCGAACGGGACTAGCGGGAGATAATGAGCAGTTCTTC.

This clone was picked up one time. This chain connects TRBV18 to TRBJ1-1; D not resolved. The ends were cut back, 5 bases at V and 0 bases at J, with 13 bases in the middle. Germline loops: CDR1 KGHSH, CDR2 LQKENI. The CDR3 is 15 amino acids. CDR3 sequence: CASSANDGLNTEAFF. The CDR3 bases are TGTGCCAGCTCAGCCAATGACGGCTTGAACACTGAAGCTTTCTTT.

J is TRBJ2-3 and V is TRBV7-3; weak D call: TRBD1 (6 bases). This CDR3 has 12 residues. Trimming shortened V by 5 bases and J by 8 bases, and 11 bases separated the two germline ends. From germline, CDR1 is SGHTA and CDR2 FQGTGA. The CDR3 here is CASSNRVGTQYF. In DNA form, the CDR3 reads TGTGCCAGCAGCAACAGGGTTGGTACGCAGTATTTT.

The chain has TRBV7-2 and TRBJ2-5; either TRBD1 or TRBD2 may supply D (5 bases each). With 2 bases removed from V and 4 bases from J, the gap between germline ends came to 14 bases. The CDR3 sequence is 15 residues long. From germline, CDR1 is SGHTA and CDR2 FQGNSA. The CDR3: CASSLSTGGGETQYF. CDR3 DNA sequence: TGTGCCAGCAGCTTATCAACAGGTGGAGGAGAGACCCAGTACTTC.

V usage is TRBV11-2 and J usage is TRBJ2-4; 9 bases match TRBD1. The CDR3 totals 16 residues. V was pared by 1 base and J by 7 bases, with 8 bases of the junction left unmatched. From germline, CDR1 is SGHAT and CDR2 FQNNGV. The CDR3 loop is CASSLVFVGTGNIQYF. The CDR3 nucleotides are TGTGCCAGCAGCTTAGTTTTCGTAGGGACAGGGAACATTCAGTACTTC. The variable domain in full, completed from reference TRBV11-2 and TRBJ2-4, reads EAGVAQSPRYKIIEKRQSVAFWCNPISGHATLYWYQQILGQGPKLLIQFQNNGVVDDSQLPKDRFSAERLKGVDSTLKIQPAKLEDSAVYLCASSLVFVGTGNIQYFGAGTRLSVL.

This sequence joins TRBV7-2 and TRBJ2-7; 7 positions match TRBD1. Germline loops: CDR1 SGHTA, CDR2 FQGNSA. This CDR3 spans 14 amino acids. V gave up 9 bases and J gave up 1 base; unmatched junction bases: 9. The CDR3 sequence is CASFIPGQSYEQYF. CDR3 nucleotide sequence: TGTGCCAGTTTTATTCCGGGACAGTCCTACGAGCAGTACTTC. Filled out from reference TRBV7-2 and TRBJ2-7, the complete variable domain reads GAGVSQSPSNKVTEKGKDVELRCDPISGHTALYWYRQSLGQGLEFLIYFQGNSAPDKSGLPSDRFSAERTGGSVSTLTIQRTQQEDSAVYLCASFIPGQSYEQYFGPGTRLTVT.

The chain is built from TRBV28 and TRBJ1-3; possible D gene TRBD1, 5 bases. Trimming took 5 bases from V and 2 from J, leaving 7 bases between them. CDR1 is MDHEN and CDR2 is SYDVKM in the germline V gene. This CDR3 has 13 residues. The CDR3 bases are TGTGCCAGCAGTGTGACAGCTGGAAACACCATATATTTT. Its protein is CASSVTAGNTIYF.

V is TRBV15 and J is TRBJ1-2, with 8 positions matching TRBD1. This CDR3 spans 18 amino acids. Per germline, CDR1 LNHNV and CDR2 YYDKDF (reference sequence). After removal of 2 bases from V and 0 bases from J, the junction contained 11 bases not matched to a gene. In nucleotides, the CDR3 is TGTGCCACCAGCAGAACGGGAGCCAGGGGGCGAGCTAACTATGGCTACACCTTC. Its protein is CATSRTGARGRANYGYTF.

The rearrangement joins TRBV29-1 to TRBJ1-5; no clear D gene. The V end was cut by 4 bases, the J end by 0 bases, with 10 bases between. This CDR3 has 14 residues. Germline V gives CDR1 SQVTM, CDR2 ANQGSEA. The CDR3 DNA reads TGCAGCGTTGCTTCAGAGAGTAGCAATCAGCCCCAGCATTTT. The encoded protein is CSVASESSNQPQHF.

The chain is built from TRBV27 and TRBJ1-1; 8 bases map to TRBD1. The CDR3 is 15 amino acids. From germline, CDR1 is MNHEY and CDR2 SMNVEV (reference sequence). V was clipped by 4 bases and J by 1 base; unmatched bases: 5. The CDR3 here is CASSSLGTGNTEAFF. The CDR3, as DNA: TGTGCCAGCAGTTCCCTCGGGACAGGGAACACTGAAGCTTTCTTT.